What follows are 16 T cell receptor beta chains derived from one specimen sequenced in a study of blood T cell repertoires in COVID-19. Measured with immunoSEQ multiplex PCR; TCRdb has only the in-frame clones, and not every one. The repertoire holds under 55,000 clones, with about 78% as singletons. The sequencing sample was made of PBMCs or T cells enriched from blood (not recorded which). These receptor sequences come from a woman aged 50 to 60 with acute COVID-19.

This clone was seen only a few times. V and J are TRBV7-9 and TRBJ2-2; 7 bases are a match to TRBD1. This CDR3 comprises 16 residues. V lost 5 bases, J lost 5 bases, and 11 bases stayed unmatched. The germline V gene has CDR1 SEHNR and CDR2 FQNEAQ (reference sequence). The CDR3 coding sequence is TGTGCCAGCAGCCCTCCGGGACAGTACCGGACCGGGGAGCTGTTTTTT. It is translated as CASSPPGQYRTGELFF.

J is TRBJ2-6 and V is TRBV5-1; D is perhaps TRBD2 (5 bases). CDR3 length equals 15 residues. Germline CDR1 SGHRS, CDR2 YFSETQ. Deletions cut 1 base from V and 3 bases from J, with 8 bases between. The CDR3 loop reads CASSLSGVGANVLTF. The CDR3 DNA follows: TGCGCCAGCAGCTTGTCCGGGGTTGGGGCCAACGTCCTGACTTTC.

The chain combines TRBV3-1 (or the pseudogene TRBV3-2) with TRBJ1-6, with D maybe TRBD1 (6 bases). CDR3 size: 14 residues. V lost 1 base and J 10 bases, leaving 11 bases between the germline ends. Germline-derived CDR1 and CDR2 are LGHDT and YNNKEL (reference sequence). In DNA form, the CDR3 reads TGTGCCAGCAGCCAAGGGGGGGGGCACTCACCCCTCCACTTT. Translated, it gives CASSQGGGHSPLHF.

The chain uses TRBV6-1 and TRBJ2-6, with D possibly matching TRBD1 (6 bases). From germline, CDR1 is MNHNS and CDR2 SASEGT. The V and J ends lost 3 bases and 3 bases respectively, with 9 bases between them. This CDR3 contains 15 residues. In DNA, the CDR3 is TGTGCCAGCAGTGACAGGGGATTTGGGGCCAACGTCCTGACTTTC. Its protein is CASSDRGFGANVLTF.

This clone has only one observation. The gene calls are TRBV2 and TRBJ1-1; tentative D call: TRBD1 (5 bases). V shed 4 bases and J shed 1 base, with 7 bases lying between them. Germline V gene data show CDR1 as SNHLY and CDR2 as FYNNEI. The length of the CDR3 is 13 residues. The CDR3 loop reads CASSGQSNTEAFF. CDR3 in DNA: TGTGCCAGCAGTGGACAGTCGAACACTGAAGCTTTCTTT. The variable domain in full, completed from reference TRBV2 and TRBJ1-1, reads EPEVTQTPSHQVTQMGQEVILRCVPISNHLYFYWYRQILGQKVEFLVSFYNNEISEKSEIFDDQFSVERPDGSNFTLKIRSTKLEDSAMYFCASSGQSNTEAFFGQGTRLTVV.

A few counts support this clone. This chain uses TRBV5-1 with TRBJ1-2; 7 positions agree with TRBD1. The CDR3 sequence is 16 residues long. Germline V CDR1 and CDR2: SGHRS, YFSETQ. The junction had 17 bases not matched to a gene; V was cut back by 4 bases and J by 8 bases. CDR3 loop: CASSPSTGKSSQGYTF. CDR3 DNA: TGCGCCAGCAGCCCCTCGACAGGGAAATCATCTCAGGGCTACACCTTC.

The V and J genes are TRBV11-3 and TRBJ2-7; 10 bases are a match to TRBD2. From germline, CDR1 is SGHNT and CDR2 YENEEA. V shed 5 bases, J shed 1 base, and the junction held 5 bases outside the gene matches. The CDR3 is 15 residues long. CDR3 region: CASSPSGGKSYEQYF. The CDR3 nucleotides are TGTGCCAGCAGCCCTAGCGGGGGCAAATCCTACGAGCAGTACTTC.

CDR3 sequence (DNA): TGTGCCAGAGAGGCAGGGGGGCCAATTAATGAAAAACTGTTTTTT. Translating gives CAREAGGPINEKLFF. The chain employs TRBV5-3 and TRBJ1-4; 7 bases are shared with TRBD1. TRBV5-3 is an open reading frame, and its role is uncertain. The CDR3 runs to 15 residues. The V and J ends lost 7 bases and 4 bases, in that order; junction bases with no gene match: 10.

This chain links TRBV12-3 or TRBV12-4 with TRBJ2-5; possible D gene TRBD2, 5 bases. The ends were cut back, 7 bases at V and 7 bases at J, with 16 bases in the middle. The CDR3 is made up of 13 amino acids. The CDR3 protein is CASTNSELGTQYF. CDR3 nucleotide sequence: TGTGCCAGCACCAATAGCGAGTTGGGGACCCAGTACTTC.

This chain links TRBV10-1 with TRBJ1-5; D gene ambiguous. Trimming removed 1 base at V and 5 bases at J, with 12 bases between. The CDR3 loop spans 15 amino acids. Germline V gives CDR1 WNHNN, CDR2 SYGVQD (reference sequence). The CDR3 region is CASSEFRREDQPQHF. CDR3 nucleotides: TGCGCCAGCAGTGAGTTTAGGAGGGAAGATCAGCCCCAGCATTTT.

V and J are TRBV12-3 or TRBV12-4 and TRBJ1-1; D is possibly TRBD1 (5 bases). The CDR3 length is 13 residues. Trimming took 5 bases from V and 8 from J, leaving 15 bases between them. CDR3 sequence: CASSDIDRAEAFF. The CDR3 region has the DNA TGTGCCAGCAGTGACATAGACAGAGCCGAAGCTTTCTTT.

This chain links TRBV5-1 with TRBJ2-6; 8 bases line up with TRBD2. The CDR3 is 17 amino acids. Germline CDR1 is SGHRS and CDR2 is YFSETQ. The J segment lost 0 bases and the V segment lost 0 bases, leaving 2 bases of the junction unmatched. Written as DNA, the CDR3 is TGCGCCAGCAGCTTGGCCAGCGGGAGCTCTGGGGCCAACGTCCTGACTTTC. Translated: CASSLASGSSGANVLTF.

The CDR3 is CASSVGLTRETQYF. CDR3 coding DNA: TGTGCCAGCAGTGTGGGGCTGACGCGGGAGACCCAGTACTTC. The rearrangement links TRBV28 to TRBJ2-5; tentatively, D is TRBD1 (5 bases). V lost 5 bases, J lost 5 bases, and 15 bases lay in between. Germline V gene data show CDR1 as MDHEN and CDR2 as SYDVKM. The CDR3 runs to 14 residues.

V and J are TRBV29-1 and TRBJ1-2; 9 bases are a match to TRBD1. V shed 2 bases and J 4 bases; nucleotides not matched to a gene: 5. This CDR3 region has 14 residues. Germline V CDR1 and CDR2: SQVTM, ANQGSEA. The DNA of the CDR3 is TGCAGCGTTGAAAGGACAGGGGAATCCTATGGCTACACCTTC. Encoded protein: CSVERTGESYGYTF.

The CDR3 region has the DNA TGTGCCAGTAGTATGGAGATGGGTGAATTCGAGCAGTACTTC. It is translated as CASSMEMGEFEQYF. The V and J genes are TRBV19 and TRBJ2-7, with D uncertain. Germline loops: CDR1 LNHDA, CDR2 SQIVND (reference sequence). The CDR3 contains 14 residues. The V gene lost 3 bases and the J gene lost 6 bases, with 15 bases spanning the gap.

This chain connects TRBV6-4 to TRBJ1-1, with D tentatively TRBD1 (5 bases). V lost 2 bases to trimming and J lost 3 bases, with 10 bases between them. CDR3 length: 14 amino acids. Germline CDR1 reads MRHNA; CDR2 reads SNTAGT. CDR3 in DNA: TGTGCCAGCAGTGACGGGGGGACCTACACTGAAGCTTTCTTT. It specifies CASSDGGTYTEAFF.